This T cell receptor (beta chain) was retrieved from a study of response to subunit inactivated influenza vaccine. Findings and limits, study-wide: New T cells are recruited in small numbers by each seasonal influenza vaccination, according to the authors' suggestion.

Only a few counts were recorded for this clonotype. As yet, its antigen is unknown. Looked up from germline, CDR1 is SGHRS and CDR2 is YFSETQ. V lost 0 bases to trimming and J lost 7 bases, with 10 bases between them. CDR3 size: 14 residues. One entry per CDR3 protein results from TCRdb running MiXCR on the RT-PCR reads. This sample has a few hundred thousand distinct CDR3 sequences, with less than 15% found just once. The starting material was non-naive T cells sorted from PBMCs, obtained 14 to 15 days before vaccination. The chain carries TRBV5-1 and TRBJ2-2; D might be TRBD1 (5 bases). The TCR was taken from a man aged 45 to 65 who received an inactivated influenza vaccine. The CDR3 DNA reads TGCGCCAGCAGCTTGGATTGGGGCATCGGGGAGCTGTTTTTT. Its translation is CASSLDWGIGELFF.